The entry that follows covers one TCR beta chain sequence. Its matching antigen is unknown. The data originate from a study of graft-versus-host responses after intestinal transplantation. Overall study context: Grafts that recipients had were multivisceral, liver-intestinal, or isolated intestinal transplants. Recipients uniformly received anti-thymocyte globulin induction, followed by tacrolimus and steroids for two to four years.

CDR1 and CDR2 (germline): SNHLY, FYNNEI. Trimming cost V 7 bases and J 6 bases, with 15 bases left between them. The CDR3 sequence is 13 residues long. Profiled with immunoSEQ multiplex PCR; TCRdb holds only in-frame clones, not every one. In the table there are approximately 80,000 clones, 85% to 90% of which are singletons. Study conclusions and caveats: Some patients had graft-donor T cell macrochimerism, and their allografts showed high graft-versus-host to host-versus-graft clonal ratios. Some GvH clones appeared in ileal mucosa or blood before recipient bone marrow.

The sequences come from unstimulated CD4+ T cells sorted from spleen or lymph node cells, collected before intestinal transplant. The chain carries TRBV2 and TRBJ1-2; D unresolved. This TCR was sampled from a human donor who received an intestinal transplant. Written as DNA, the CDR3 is TGTGCCAGCATGAGGGTGGAGGGCCATGGCTACACCTTC. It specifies CASMRVEGHGYTF. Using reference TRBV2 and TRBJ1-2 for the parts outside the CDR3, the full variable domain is EPEVTQTPSHQVTQMGQEVILRCVPISNHLYFYWYRQILGQKVEFLVSFYNNEISEKSEIFDDQFSVERPDGSNFTLKIRSTKLEDSAMYFCASMRVEGHGYTFGSGTRLTVV.